This T cell receptor (beta chain) was recorded in a study of blood T cell repertoires in COVID-19. Method: immunoSEQ multiplex PCR; TCRdb's copy keeps in-frame clones and lacks some. The sample contains 200,000 to 300,000 clones, about 91% of which appear only once. The CDR3 is made up of 13 amino acids. V gave up 8 bases and J gave up 0 bases, with 8 bases separating them. This clone was picked up a small number of times. The source of this sequence is a woman in her twenties or thirties with acute COVID-19. The sequenced sample consisted of PBMCs or T cells enriched from blood (not recorded which). This chain uses TRBV12-3 or TRBV12-4 with TRBJ1-3; D unclear. As DNA, the CDR3 is TGTGCCAGCGGCATCCGCTCTGGAAACACCATATATTTT. This translates into CASGIRSGNTIYF.